Presented here are 3 T cell receptor beta chains from one specimen sequenced in a study of blood T cell repertoires in COVID-19. TCRdb keeps only in-frame clones here, not all; method: immunoSEQ multiplex PCR. The sample shows roughly 100,000 clones, 80% to 95% of them seen only once. Sequenced material: peripheral blood. All receptors come from a woman aged 45-65 years in a cohort sampled during active COVID-19.

The chain has TRBV27 and TRBJ2-1, with D perhaps TRBD2 (6 bases). CDR1 and CDR2 from the germline V gene are MNHEY and SMNVEV (reference sequence). Trimming took 6 bases from V and 11 from J, leaving 14 bases between them. The CDR3 has 12 amino acids. DNA of the CDR3: TGTGCCAGCAGCACGCAGGCGGGGCAGCAGTTCTTC. It encodes CASSTQAGQQFF.

The chain is built from TRBV18 and TRBJ2-2; the match to TRBD1 covers 7 bases. CDR1 and CDR2 from the germline V gene are KGHSH and LQKENI. V dropped 9 bases and J dropped 4; count of bases not matched to a gene: 11. The CDR3 is 15 residues long. CDR3 loop: CASPTGTEATGELFF. The CDR3 bases are TGTGCCAGTCCTACCGGGACAGAAGCCACCGGGGAGCTGTTTTTT.

This rearrangement joins TRBV5-1 to TRBJ1-1; the match to TRBD1 covers 7 bases. The CDR3 runs 14 residues. The germline gives CDR1 SGHRS, CDR2 YFSETQ. V was pared by 2 bases and J by 7 bases, with 8 bases of the junction left unmatched. The CDR3 DNA reads as TGCGCCAGCAGCTTAGCCGACAGGGTTGGTGAAGCTTTCTTT. Protein product: CASSLADRVGEAFF. The full variable domain, its missing parts supplied by reference TRBV5-1 and TRBJ1-1, is KAGVTQTPRYLIKTRGQQVTLSCSPISGHRSVSWYQQTPGQGLQFLFEYFSETQRNKGNFPGRFSGRQFSNSRSEMNVSTLELGDSALYLCASSLADRVGEAFFGQGTRLTVV.